The 22 T cell receptor beta chains in this list originate from one sample, sequenced in a study of Graves' ophthalmopathy and Graves' hyperthyroidism. RNA transcripts yielded amplified TCR beta CDR3 regions. RT-PCR was first run with HTBI primers, then multiplex PCR in a second round. MiXCR was run by TCRdb on the multiplex PCR reads, yielding one entry per CDR3 protein. The sample lists about 240,000 distinct CDR3 sequences, around 50% seen once, with around half in the top ten. The source material was peripheral blood. Source of these receptors: an adult man with Graves' ophthalmopathy.

V and J are TRBV3-1 and TRBJ2-5, with 16 bases fitting TRBD2. V was clipped by 8 bases and J by 4 bases; unmatched bases: 10. The CDR3 extends over 17 amino acids. Germline values: CDR1 LGHDT, CDR2 YNNKEL (reference sequence). The CDR3 sequence: CASCLGTSGRAGETQYF. CDR3 bases: TGTGCCAGCTGCCTCGGGACTAGCGGGAGGGCGGGAGAGACCCAGTACTTC.

The genes are TRBV28 and TRBJ2-5; 13 positions agree with TRBD2. CDR3 size: 15 residues. The junction had 5 bases not matched to a gene; V was cut back by 6 bases and J by 4 bases. Per germline, CDR1 MDHEN and CDR2 SYDVKM. The CDR3 protein is CASRRGLAGVETQYF. The CDR3 DNA reads as TGTGCCAGCAGACGTGGACTAGCGGGGGTAGAGACCCAGTACTTC.

A remark on this clonotype: A much larger clone is a single base away; this may be a read error. The J gene is TRBJ1-6, the V gene TRBV10-2; the D gene is possibly TRBD1 (6 bases). This CDR3 is 13 amino acids long. The germline V gene has CDR1 WSHSY and CDR2 SAAADI. Trimming took off 7 bases at V and 9 bases at J, with 13 bases between the two ends. CDR3 DNA: TGCGCCAGCACCCCTAGGGGGGGTTCACCCCTCCACTTT. Protein product: CASTPRGGSPLHF.

CDR3 DNA sequence: TGTGCCACCCGGGGCCGTATGAACACTGAAGCTTTCTTT. Protein: CATRGRMNTEAFF. The gene calls are TRBV24-1 and TRBJ1-1, with D maybe TRBD1 (5 bases). V lost 9 bases to trimming and J lost 0 bases, with 10 bases between them. This CDR3 spans 13 amino acids. The germline V gene has CDR1 KGHDR and CDR2 SFDVKD.

This clonotype appeared a few times. V is TRBV29-1 and J is TRBJ1-6, with D possibly being TRBD1 (5 bases). This CDR3 comprises 14 residues. The germline gives CDR1 SQVTM, CDR2 ANQGSEA. V was shortened by 6 bases and J by 3 bases, with 12 bases between the two germline ends. CDR3 in amino acids: CSVRGENYNSPLHF. CDR3 DNA: TGCAGCGTCCGGGGGGAGAACTATAATTCACCCCTCCACTTT.

This chain connects TRBV10-2 to TRBJ1-2; perhaps TRBD1 as D (5 bases). This CDR3 has 15 amino acids. Per the germline V gene, CDR1 is WSHSY and CDR2 is SAAADI. V lost 0 bases to trimming and J lost 6 bases, with 14 bases between them. The CDR3 protein is CASSESGTNPDGYTF. The DNA of the CDR3 is TGCGCCAGCAGTGAGTCGGGGACCAACCCAGATGGCTACACCTTC.

The CDR3 here is CASSSTGGNTGELFF. DNA for the CDR3: TGTGCCAGCAGCTCCACCGGAGGGAACACCGGGGAGCTGTTTTTT. This chain uses TRBV7-9 with TRBJ2-2, with a tentative D call TRBD2 (5 bases). Germline lookup yields CDR1 SEHNR and CDR2 FQNEAQ (reference sequence). V dropped 4 bases and J dropped 1 base, with 10 bases sitting between them. This CDR3 comprises 15 residues.

The chain joins TRBV20-1 to TRBJ1-5, with 9 bases that match TRBD1. The ends lost 5 bases at V and 4 bases at J; junction bases unmatched: 6. This CDR3 contains 14 residues. Germline CDR1 and CDR2: DFQATT and SNEGSKA (reference sequence). The CDR3 sequence: CSADTGGRNQPQHF. The CDR3 DNA sequence: TGCAGTGCTGATACAGGGGGCAGGAATCAGCCCCAGCATTTT.

This clonotype was detected a few times. The chain couples TRBV7-3 to TRBJ2-5; 7 nucleotides match TRBD1. The CDR3 is 13 amino acids. Germline CDR1 and CDR2: SGHTA and FQGTGA. Germline trimming cut 5 bases from V and 5 bases from J; bases unmatched to any gene: 5. CDR3 residues: CASSLGTVETQYF. CDR3 DNA: TGTGCCAGCAGCCTCGGGACAGTGGAGACCCAGTACTTC.

The CDR3 DNA reads as TGCAGTGCCTGGAAGAGTCTAAGCGAGCAGTACTTC. Its translation is CSAWKSLSEQYF. This chain links TRBV20-1 with TRBJ2-7; D uncertain. This CDR3 has 12 residues. The V and J ends lost 6 bases and 6 bases respectively, with 15 bases between them. The V gene's germline CDR1 is DFQATT and CDR2 SNEGSKA (reference sequence).

V is TRBV7-6 and J is TRBJ1-1; TRBD1 is a possible D gene (5 bases). CDR3 size: 14 residues. V dropped 6 bases and J dropped 0 bases, with 11 bases sitting between them. The germline gives CDR1 SGHVS, CDR2 FNYEAQ. CDR3 coding DNA: TGTGCCAGCAGAGCGCGGGGGATGAACACTGAAGCTTTCTTT. This sequence encodes CASRARGMNTEAFF.

The CDR3 spells CASSSPSGTYEQYF. The CDR3 DNA reads as TGTGCCAGCAGTTCCCCGAGCGGGACCTACGAGCAGTACTTC. This chain joins TRBV6-5 and TRBJ2-7, with TRBD2 identical over 7 bases. With V trimmed by 4 bases and J by 2 bases, 5 bases remained unmatched. Germline loops: CDR1 MNHEY, CDR2 SVGAGI. CDR3 size: 14 residues.

This clonotype was detected ten times or more. The V and J genes are TRBV10-3 and TRBJ1-6, with TRBD1 identical over 9 bases. From germline, CDR1 is ENHRY and CDR2 SYGVKD. J gave up 6 bases and V 4 bases, and 4 bases lay outside the gene matches. The CDR3 loop spans 15 amino acids. CDR3 region: CAISAQGASNSPLHF. The CDR3 DNA reads TGTGCCATCAGTGCACAGGGGGCGAGTAATTCACCCCTCCACTTT.

The V call is TRBV11-2, the J call TRBJ2-5; weak D call: TRBD2 (5 bases). This CDR3 region has 15 residues. Looked up from germline, CDR1 is SGHAT and CDR2 is FQNNGV. V gave up 2 bases and J gave up 1 base, with 11 bases separating them. CDR3 coding DNA: TGTGCCAGCAGCTTACTGCGGAGCGGCCAAGAGACCCAGTACTTC. Its protein product is CASSLLRSGQETQYF.

The chain has TRBV2 and TRBJ2-2; 13 bases line up with TRBD2. Germline-derived CDR1 and CDR2 are SNHLY and FYNNEI. CDR3 length: 16 residues. J gave up 5 bases and V 10 bases, and 10 bases lay outside the gene matches. For the CDR3, the DNA is TGTGCCATCCTACGAGGACTAGCGGGAGTAACCGGGGAGCTGTTTTTT. Residues: CAILRGLAGVTGELFF. The full variable domain, completed using reference TRBV2 and TRBJ2-2, is EPEVTQTPSHQVTQMGQEVILRCVPISNHLYFYWYRQILGQKVEFLVSFYNNEISEKSEIFDDQFSVERPDGSNFTLKIRSTKLEDSAMYFCAILRGLAGVTGELFFGEGSRLTVL.

The rearrangement uses TRBV20-1 and TRBJ1-6, with D unresolved. V lost 3 bases, J lost 4 bases, and 16 bases lay in between. The CDR3 totals 16 residues. Germline V gives CDR1 DFQATT, CDR2 SNEGSKA (reference sequence). The CDR3 spells CSARERERDYNSPLHF. CDR3 nucleotide sequence: TGCAGTGCTAGGGAGAGGGAGAGGGATTATAATTCACCCCTCCACTTT.

The chain couples TRBV20-1 to TRBJ2-1; 10 nucleotides match TRBD1. V shed 3 bases and J 10 bases; nucleotides not matched to a gene: 6. In germline, CDR1 is DFQATT, CDR2 SNEGSKA (reference sequence). The CDR3 has 13 amino acids. CDR3 protein: CSARDRGFGEQFF. DNA of the CDR3: TGCAGTGCTAGGGACAGGGGGTTCGGGGAGCAGTTCTTC.

This rearrangement joins TRBV5-5 to TRBJ1-1; 8 nucleotides align to TRBD1. V lost 0 bases to trimming and J lost 7 bases; unmatched junction nucleotides: 8. CDR1 is SGHKS, CDR2 YYEKEE, per germline (reference sequence). The CDR3 is made up of 15 amino acids. The CDR3 is CASSLGVQGAGEAFF. CDR3 coding DNA: TGTGCCAGCAGCTTGGGAGTCCAGGGGGCGGGTGAAGCTTTCTTT. The whole variable domain, filled in from reference TRBV5-5 and TRBJ1-1, reads DAGVTQSPTHLIKTRGQQVTLRCSPISGHKSVSWYQQVLGQGPQFIFQYYEKEERGRGNFPDRFSARQFPNYSSELNVNALLLGDSALYLCASSLGVQGAGEAFFGQGTRLTVV.

This clonotype was counted only a few times. V is TRBV7-2 and J is TRBJ2-6; D might be TRBD1 or TRBD2, each matching 6 bases. Germline V gives CDR1 SGHTA, CDR2 FQGNSA. The V end was cut by 0 bases, the J end by 0 bases, with 12 bases between. The CDR3 contains 18 residues. The CDR3 DNA follows: TGTGCCAGCAGCTTAGCTGGGGGGCTCCCCTCTGGGGCCAACGTCCTGACTTTC. It is translated as CASSLAGGLPSGANVLTF.

The chain is built from TRBV20-1 and TRBJ2-5, with a weak D call TRBD2 (5 bases). Trimming stripped 3 bases from V and 3 bases from J, with 11 bases between. CDR1 and CDR2 (germline): DFQATT, SNEGSKA (reference sequence). The CDR3 length is 13 residues. The CDR3: CSARGASEETQYF. DNA of the CDR3: TGCAGTGCTAGGGGAGCGTCGGAAGAGACCCAGTACTTC.

The J gene is TRBJ1-2, the V gene TRBV7-3; 8 bases are shared with TRBD1. Germline V gene sequence: CDR1 SGHTA, CDR2 FQGTGA. The J segment lost 9 bases and the V segment lost 3 bases, leaving 3 bases of the junction unmatched. This CDR3 is 12 amino acids long. As DNA, the CDR3 is TGTGCCAGCAGCTTGGACAGGGAAAGCTACACCTTC. This codes for CASSLDRESYTF.

The chain combines TRBV5-1 with TRBJ2-2; D assignment may be TRBD1 or TRBD2 (5 bases each). The CDR3 length is 12 residues. V lost 4 bases, J lost 6 bases, and 7 bases lay in between. Germline V CDR1 and CDR2: SGHRS, YFSETQ. The CDR3 loop reads CASSMGPGELFF. The CDR3 DNA sequence: TGCGCCAGCAGCATGGGACCCGGGGAGCTGTTTTTT.